A single sample is the source of the 19 T cell receptor beta chains below, sequenced in a study of T-cell reconstitution after alpha-beta-depleted transplantation in children. Preparation of the TCRbeta library involved a method that used unique molecular identifiers. TCRdb re-called the PCR reads through MiXCR, storing one row per CDR3 protein. The data show around 440,000 distinct CDR3 sequences, 16% seen once. The specimen was PBMCs, mostly from graft donor cells, collected 360 days after TCRalphabeta/CD19-depleted stem cell transplant. These TCRs come from a boy under two years old who had a stem cell transplant for Wiskott-Aldrich syndrome, so the T cells may come from the graft donor.

Only a few counts were recorded for this clonotype. This chain links TRBV29-1 with TRBJ2-1, with no clear D. The CDR3 contains 13 residues. Trimming took 6 bases from V and 4 from J, leaving 13 bases between them. Looked up from germline, CDR1 is SQVTM and CDR2 is ANQGSEA. DNA for the CDR3: TGCAGCGTCCCCCATGGGCGGTACAATGAGCAGTTCTTC. Its protein product is CSVPHGRYNEQFF.

The chain couples TRBV12-3 or TRBV12-4 to TRBJ2-2; D unclear. The CDR3 sequence is 13 residues long. Between the trimmed V and J ends, which lost 6 bases and 7 bases, there was a span of 12 bases. CDR3 sequence reads: CASSPKSGGELFF. In DNA form, the CDR3 reads TGTGCCAGCAGCCCAAAATCTGGCGGGGAGCTGTTTTTT.

This clonotype came up a few times. The chain carries TRBV24-1 and TRBJ2-3; D uncertain. This CDR3 is built from 16 residues. Trimming removed 4 bases at V and 1 base at J, with 14 bases between. CDR1 is KGHDR, CDR2 SFDVKD, per germline. CDR3 sequence reads: CATSDYQEFGTDTQYF. The CDR3 DNA is TGTGCCACCAGTGACTACCAGGAGTTCGGCACAGATACGCAGTATTTT.

This clonotype showed up just once. The chain carries TRBV3-1 and TRBJ2-1; the D gene could be TRBD1 or TRBD2 (6 bases each). The V end was cut by 3 bases, the J end by 1 base, with 28 bases between. CDR1 is LGHDT and CDR2 is YNNKEL in the germline V gene (reference sequence). CDR3 size: 21 residues. The DNA for the CDR3 is TGTGCCAGCAGCCACCCACCACCGACAGGAGGGGGGTATTGGTCCTACAATGAGCAGTTCTTC. It translates to CASSHPPPTGGGYWSYNEQFF.

The chain has TRBV12-3 or TRBV12-4 and TRBJ1-5, with D uncertain. The ends were cut back, 8 bases at V and 0 bases at J, with 8 bases in the middle. The CDR3 runs 13 residues. The CDR3 nucleotides are TGTGCCAGCGCAGGTTTTAGCAATCAGCCCCAGCATTTT. It codes for CASAGFSNQPQHF.

V usage is TRBV10-3 and J usage is TRBJ2-7; D is unresolved. Trimming left V 3 bases short and J 5 bases short, with 17 bases between. The CDR3 spans 15 residues. Per the germline V gene, CDR1 is ENHRY and CDR2 is SYGVKD. The CDR3 region is CAISEEAIPSHEQYF. As DNA, the CDR3 is TGTGCCATCAGTGAAGAAGCGATCCCGAGCCACGAGCAGTACTTC.

The V call is TRBV3-1, the J call TRBJ2-1; 11 bases line up with TRBD1. With V trimmed by 2 bases and J by 7 bases, 10 bases remained unmatched. Germline V gene data show CDR1 as LGHDT and CDR2 as YNNKEL (reference sequence). The CDR3 is 17 amino acids. In DNA form, the CDR3 reads TGTGCCAGCAGCCAACGCATCCCGGGACAGGGGGGGAATGAGCAGTTCTTC. Translation: CASSQRIPGQGGNEQFF.

This chain connects TRBV10-3 to TRBJ2-3; the match to TRBD2 covers 7 bases. The CDR3 consists of 13 residues. Germline CDR1 ENHRY, CDR2 SYGVKD. The J segment lost 5 bases and the V segment lost 8 bases, leaving 7 bases of the junction unmatched. As DNA, the CDR3 is TGTGCCATCGGGAGTGGGAGGGTAGATACGCAGTATTTT. Translation: CAIGSGRVDTQYF.

The table lists this clonotype with a few counts. The rearrangement links TRBV7-9 to TRBJ2-1; 10 bases map to TRBD1. This CDR3 has 16 amino acids. J gave up 2 bases and V 7 bases, and 8 bases lay outside the gene matches. The germline CDR1 and CDR2 sequences are SEHNR and FQNEAQ (reference sequence). In DNA, the CDR3 is TGTGCCAGCAAGGGAACCGGGACAGGGGCCTACAATGAGCAGTTCTTC. The encoded protein is CASKGTGTGAYNEQFF. Complete variable domain (other parts from reference TRBV7-9 and TRBJ2-1): DTGVSQNPRHKITKRGQNVTFRCDPISEHNRLYWYRQTLGQGPEFLTYFQNEAQLEKSRLLSDRFSAERPKGSFSTLEIQRTEQGDSAMYLCASKGTGTGAYNEQFFGPGTRLTVL.

In its sample, this clonotype was seen a few times. V and J are TRBV7-2 and TRBJ2-2; D not certain. V lost 3 bases and J 5 bases, leaving 10 bases between the germline ends. This CDR3 region has 14 residues. Germline values: CDR1 SGHTA, CDR2 FQGNSA. The CDR3 loop reads CASSLAAFTGELFF. In DNA, the CDR3 is TGTGCCAGCAGCTTGGCAGCCTTTACCGGGGAGCTGTTTTTT. Looking up the rest from reference TRBV7-2 and TRBJ2-2 gives the full variable domain: GAGVSQSPSNKVTEKGKDVELRCDPISGHTALYWYRQSLGQGLEFLIYFQGNSAPDKSGLPSDRFSAERTGGSVSTLTIQRTQQEDSAVYLCASSLAAFTGELFFGEGSRLTVL.

This clonotype was observed a few times. The genes are TRBV12-3 or TRBV12-4 and TRBJ1-5; a possible D gene is TRBD1 (5 bases). V was pared by 3 bases and J by 1 base, with 16 bases between. The CDR3 loop spans 17 amino acids. Here the CDR3 reads CASSLVLGGKSNQPQHF. In nucleotides, the CDR3 is TGTGCCAGCAGTTTGGTTTTGGGGGGAAAGAGCAATCAGCCCCAGCATTTT.

This clonotype showed up just a few times. The J gene is TRBJ2-2, the V gene TRBV10-3, with unresolved D. V was shortened by 5 bases and J by 4 bases, with 8 bases between the two germline ends. The CDR3 runs 13 residues. Germline assignment: CDR1 ENHRY and CDR2 SYGVKD. CDR3 loop: CAISPVLTGELFF. The CDR3 DNA sequence: TGTGCCATCAGTCCGGTCCTCACCGGGGAGCTGTTTTTT.

This chain connects TRBV4-3 to TRBJ2-1; weak D call: TRBD2 (6 bases). Germline values: CDR1 LGHNA, CDR2 YSLEER. V lost 0 bases to trimming and J lost 0 bases, with 18 bases between them. There are 19 residues in the CDR3. In DNA, the CDR3 is TGCGCCAGCAGCCAAGATCTCCACTTAGCGGATTCCTCCTACAATGAGCAGTTCTTC. Protein: CASSQDLHLADSSYNEQFF.

The rearrangement joins TRBV2 to TRBJ2-1; 7 positions agree with TRBD2. J lost 2 bases, V lost 8 bases, and 6 bases had no gene match. Germline V CDR1 and CDR2: SNHLY, FYNNEI. The CDR3 totals 14 residues. In DNA, the CDR3 is TGTGCCAGCTGGGGAGGGATGCCCTACAATGAGCAGTTCTTC. This translates into CASWGGMPYNEQFF.

The rearrangement uses TRBV4-1 and TRBJ2-2; D is perhaps TRBD2 (5 bases). Trimming stripped 0 bases from V and 6 bases from J, with 23 bases between. CDR1 and CDR2 from the germline V gene are MGHRA and YSYEKL. The CDR3 totals 19 residues. The chain's CDR3 is CASSQERSVRRHGAGELFF. DNA for the CDR3: TGCGCCAGCAGCCAAGAGAGATCCGTGAGGAGGCACGGGGCCGGGGAGCTGTTTTTT.

This chain connects TRBV10-3 to TRBJ2-3; D remains unclear. Germline V gene lookup returns CDR1 ENHRY and CDR2 SYGVKD. Deletions cut 6 bases from V and 2 bases from J, with 21 bases between. The CDR3 runs 17 residues. In DNA, the CDR3 is TGTGCCATCAGCCCTCCCTTGGGCCTGCAAGACACAGATACGCAGTATTTT. Its translation is CAISPPLGLQDTDTQYF.

This clonotype was seen only a few times. The chain employs TRBV27 and TRBJ2-2, with TRBD1 matching over 9 bases. Germline V gene data show CDR1 as MNHEY and CDR2 as SMNVEV (reference sequence). J was trimmed by 3 bases and V by 5 bases; bases with no gene match: 4. The CDR3 consists of 15 residues. Written as DNA, the CDR3 is TGTGCCAGCAGTACCTACAGGGGGCACACCGGGGAGCTGTTTTTT. Protein sequence: CASSTYRGHTGELFF.

This clonotype was detected only a few times. The chain is built from TRBV4-3 and TRBJ2-5; D tentatively fits TRBD1 or TRBD2 (6 bases each). Germline lookup yields CDR1 LGHNA and CDR2 YSLEER. The CDR3 is 15 residues long. V was pared by 0 bases and J by 5 bases, with 13 bases between. CDR3 loop: CASSQDLRGGETQYF. CDR3 DNA sequence: TGCGCCAGCAGCCAAGATCTTCGAGGGGGGGAGACCCAGTACTTC.

The V call is TRBV12-3 or TRBV12-4, the J call TRBJ2-1; 10 nucleotides align to TRBD1. This CDR3 comprises 19 residues. With 3 bases clipped from V and 4 bases from J, the junction kept 15 bases outside the gene matches. The CDR3 spells CASSLAGQGGVARYNEQFF. The CDR3 nucleotides are TGTGCCAGCAGTTTGGCCGGACAGGGGGGGGTAGCGCGATACAATGAGCAGTTCTTC.